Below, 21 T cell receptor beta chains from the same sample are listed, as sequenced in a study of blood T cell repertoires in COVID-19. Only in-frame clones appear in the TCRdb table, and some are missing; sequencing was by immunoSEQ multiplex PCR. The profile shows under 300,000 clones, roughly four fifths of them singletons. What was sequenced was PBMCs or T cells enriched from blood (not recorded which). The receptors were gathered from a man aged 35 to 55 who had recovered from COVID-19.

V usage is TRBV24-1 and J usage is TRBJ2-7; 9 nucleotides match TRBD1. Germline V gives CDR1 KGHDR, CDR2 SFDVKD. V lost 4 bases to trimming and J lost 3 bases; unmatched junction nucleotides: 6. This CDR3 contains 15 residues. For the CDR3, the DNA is TGTGCCACCAGTGACCCGGGACAGGGACGCTACGAGCAGTACTTC. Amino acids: CATSDPGQGRYEQYF.

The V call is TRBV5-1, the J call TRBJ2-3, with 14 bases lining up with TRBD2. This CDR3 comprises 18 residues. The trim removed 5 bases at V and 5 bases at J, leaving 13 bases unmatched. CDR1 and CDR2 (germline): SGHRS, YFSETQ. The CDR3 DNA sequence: TGCGCCAGCAGTCCCGGGACTAGCGGGGGCCAGGGGAGAGATACGCAGTATTTT. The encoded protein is CASSPGTSGGQGRDTQYF.

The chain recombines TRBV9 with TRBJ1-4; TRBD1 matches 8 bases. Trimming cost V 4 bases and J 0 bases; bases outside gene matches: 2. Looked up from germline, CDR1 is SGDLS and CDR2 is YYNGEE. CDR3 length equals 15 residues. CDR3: CASSRQGTTNEKLFF. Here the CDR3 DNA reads TGTGCCAGCAGCCGACAGGGGACAACTAATGAAAAACTGTTTTTT. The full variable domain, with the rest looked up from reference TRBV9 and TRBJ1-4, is DSGVTQTPKHLITATGQRVTLRCSPRSGDLSVYWYQQSLDQGLQFLIQYYNGEERAKGNILERFSAQQFPDLHSELNLSSLELGDSALYFCASSRQGTTNEKLFFGSGTQLSVL.

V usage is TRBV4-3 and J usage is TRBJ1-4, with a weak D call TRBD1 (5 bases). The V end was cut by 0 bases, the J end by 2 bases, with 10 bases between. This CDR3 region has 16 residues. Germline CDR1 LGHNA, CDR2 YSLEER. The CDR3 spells CASSQEWAGTNEKLFF. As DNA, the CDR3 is TGCGCCAGCAGCCAAGAGTGGGCAGGGACTAATGAAAAACTGTTTTTT.

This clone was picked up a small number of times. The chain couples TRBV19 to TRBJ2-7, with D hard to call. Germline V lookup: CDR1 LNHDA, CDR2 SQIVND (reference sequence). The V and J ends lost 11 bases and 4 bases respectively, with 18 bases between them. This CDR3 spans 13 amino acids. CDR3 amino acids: CASSYATDYEQYF. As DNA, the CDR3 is TGTGCCTCTTCGTACGCGACTGATTACGAGCAGTACTTC.

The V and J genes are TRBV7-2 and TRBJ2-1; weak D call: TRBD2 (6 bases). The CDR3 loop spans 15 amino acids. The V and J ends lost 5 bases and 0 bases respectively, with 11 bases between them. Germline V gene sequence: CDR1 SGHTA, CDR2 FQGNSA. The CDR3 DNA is TGTGCCAGCAGCCCAACGGGGGACTCCTACAATGAGCAGTTCTTC. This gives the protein CASSPTGDSYNEQFF. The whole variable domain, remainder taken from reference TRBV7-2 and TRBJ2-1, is GAGVSQSPSNKVTEKGKDVELRCDPISGHTALYWYRQSLGQGLEFLIYFQGNSAPDKSGLPSDRFSAERTGGSVSTLTIQRTQQEDSAVYLCASSPTGDSYNEQFFGPGTRLTVL.

As DNA, the CDR3 is TGTGCCAGCCGCAAAGAGGCGGCGAACACTGAAGCTTTCTTT. Protein: CASRKEAANTEAFF. The chain is built from TRBV27 and TRBJ1-1; no definite D call. Trimming removed 8 bases at V and 1 base at J, with 14 bases between. The CDR3 has 14 residues. CDR1 MNHEY and CDR2 SMNVEV come from the germline V gene (reference sequence).

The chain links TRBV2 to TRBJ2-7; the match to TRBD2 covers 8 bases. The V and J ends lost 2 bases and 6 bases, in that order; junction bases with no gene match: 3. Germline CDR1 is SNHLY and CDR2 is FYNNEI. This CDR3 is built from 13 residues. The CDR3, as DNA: TGTGCCAGCAGTGAACGGGAGGGCCTCGAGCAGTACTTC. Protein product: CASSEREGLEQYF.

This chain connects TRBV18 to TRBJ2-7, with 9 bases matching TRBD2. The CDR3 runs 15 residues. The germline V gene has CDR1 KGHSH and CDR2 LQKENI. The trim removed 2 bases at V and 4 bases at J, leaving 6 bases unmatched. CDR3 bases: TGTGCCAGCTCACCAGGTAGCGGGAGCAGGTACGAGCAGTACTTC. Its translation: CASSPGSGSRYEQYF.

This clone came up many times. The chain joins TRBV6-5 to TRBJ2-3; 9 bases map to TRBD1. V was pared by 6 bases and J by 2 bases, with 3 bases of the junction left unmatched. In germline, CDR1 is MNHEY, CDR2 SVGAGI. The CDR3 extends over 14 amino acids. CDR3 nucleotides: TGTGCCAGCAGGGGACAGGGTTTCACAGATACGCAGTATTTT. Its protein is CASRGQGFTDTQYF.

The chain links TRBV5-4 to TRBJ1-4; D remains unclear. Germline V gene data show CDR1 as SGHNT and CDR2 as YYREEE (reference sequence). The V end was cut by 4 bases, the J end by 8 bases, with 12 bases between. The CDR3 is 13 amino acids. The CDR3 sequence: CASSTGPKEKLFF. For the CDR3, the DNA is TGTGCCAGCAGCACCGGTCCCAAGGAAAAACTGTTTTTT.

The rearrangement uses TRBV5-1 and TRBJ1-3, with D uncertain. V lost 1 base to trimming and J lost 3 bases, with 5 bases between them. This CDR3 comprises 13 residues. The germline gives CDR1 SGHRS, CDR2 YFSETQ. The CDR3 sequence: CASSLTVGNTIYF. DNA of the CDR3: TGCGCCAGCAGCTTGACGGTTGGAAACACCATATATTTT.

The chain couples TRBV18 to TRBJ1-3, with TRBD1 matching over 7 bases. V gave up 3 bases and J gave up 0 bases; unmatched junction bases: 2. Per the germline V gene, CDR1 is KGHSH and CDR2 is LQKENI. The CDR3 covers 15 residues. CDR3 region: CASSPGQYSGNTIYF. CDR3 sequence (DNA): TGTGCCAGCTCACCGGGACAGTACTCTGGAAACACCATATATTTT.

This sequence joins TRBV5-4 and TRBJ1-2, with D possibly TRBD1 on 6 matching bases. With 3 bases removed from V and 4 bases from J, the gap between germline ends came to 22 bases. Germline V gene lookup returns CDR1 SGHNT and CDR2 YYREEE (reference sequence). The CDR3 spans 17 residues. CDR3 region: CASSYESTGRGGYGYTF. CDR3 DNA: TGTGCCAGCAGCTACGAGTCGACAGGCCGGGGCGGCTATGGCTACACCTTC.

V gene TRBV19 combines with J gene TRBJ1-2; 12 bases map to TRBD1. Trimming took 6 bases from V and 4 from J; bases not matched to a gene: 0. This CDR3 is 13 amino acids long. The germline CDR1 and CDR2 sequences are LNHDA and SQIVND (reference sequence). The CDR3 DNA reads TGTGCCAGTAGGGGACAGGGGGCCTATGGCTACACCTTC. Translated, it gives CASRGQGAYGYTF.

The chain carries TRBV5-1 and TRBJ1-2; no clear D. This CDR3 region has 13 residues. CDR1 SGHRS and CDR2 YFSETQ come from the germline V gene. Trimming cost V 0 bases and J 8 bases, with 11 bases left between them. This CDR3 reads CASSLDPEDGYTF. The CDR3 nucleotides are TGCGCCAGCAGCTTGGATCCGGAGGACGGCTACACCTTC. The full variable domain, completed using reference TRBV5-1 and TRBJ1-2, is KAGVTQTPRYLIKTRGQQVTLSCSPISGHRSVSWYQQTPGQGLQFLFEYFSETQRNKGNFPGRFSGRQFSNSRSEMNVSTLELGDSALYLCASSLDPEDGYTFGSGTRLTVV.

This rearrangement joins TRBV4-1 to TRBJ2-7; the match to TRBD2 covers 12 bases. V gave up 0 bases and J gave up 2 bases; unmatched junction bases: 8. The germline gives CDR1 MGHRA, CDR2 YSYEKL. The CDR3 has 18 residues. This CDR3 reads CASSQEGLAGPSTYEQYF. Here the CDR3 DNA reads TGCGCCAGCAGCCAAGAAGGACTAGCGGGACCCTCCACCTACGAGCAGTACTTC.

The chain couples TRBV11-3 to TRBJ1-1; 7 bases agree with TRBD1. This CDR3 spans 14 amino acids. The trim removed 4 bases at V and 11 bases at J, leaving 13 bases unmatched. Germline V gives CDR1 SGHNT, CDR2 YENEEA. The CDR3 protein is CASSSEGAGILAFF. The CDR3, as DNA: TGTGCCAGCAGCTCAGAGGGGGCAGGGATCTTGGCTTTCTTT.

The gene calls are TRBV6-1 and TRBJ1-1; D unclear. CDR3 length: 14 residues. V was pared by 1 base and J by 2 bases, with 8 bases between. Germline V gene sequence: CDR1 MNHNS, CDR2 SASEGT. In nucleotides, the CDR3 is TGTGCCAGCAGTGAAGACGGGAGAAACACTGAAGCTTTCTTT. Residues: CASSEDGRNTEAFF.

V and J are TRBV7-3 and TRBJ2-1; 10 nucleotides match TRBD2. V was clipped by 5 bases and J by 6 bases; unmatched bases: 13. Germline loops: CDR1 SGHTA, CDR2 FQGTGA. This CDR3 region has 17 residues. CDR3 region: CASSKGGNSGRPNEQFF. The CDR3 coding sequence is TGTGCCAGCAGCAAAGGGGGAAATAGCGGGAGGCCCAATGAGCAGTTCTTC. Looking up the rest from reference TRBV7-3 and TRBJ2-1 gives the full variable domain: GAGVSQTPSNKVTEKGKYVELRCDPISGHTALYWYRQSLGQGPEFLIYFQGTGAADDSGLPNDRFFAVRPEGSVSTLKIQRTERGDSAVYLCASSKGGNSGRPNEQFFGPGTRLTVL.

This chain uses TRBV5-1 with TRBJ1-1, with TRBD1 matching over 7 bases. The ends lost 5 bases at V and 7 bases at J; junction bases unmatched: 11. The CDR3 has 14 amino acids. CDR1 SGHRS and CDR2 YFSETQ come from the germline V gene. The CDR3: CASRAAEGALEAFF. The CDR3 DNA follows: TGCGCCAGCAGGGCCGCAGAGGGGGCCCTTGAAGCTTTCTTT.